The 27 T cell receptor beta chains presented below share a single source sample, sequenced in a study of chemoradiotherapy in HPV16-positive cancers. Assay used: immunoSEQ multiplex PCR; TCRdb lists only in-frame clones, some missing. Here the sample spans almost 5,500 clones, about 79% being singletons. Sampling took place from a patient who underwent chemoradiotherapy. These receptors all stem from a human donor with HPV-associated anogenital cancer.

The chain carries TRBV27 and TRBJ1-4; 9 positions agree with TRBD1. V lost 6 bases to trimming and J lost 6 bases; unmatched junction nucleotides: 8. Germline-derived CDR1 and CDR2 are MNHEY and SMNVEV (reference sequence). The CDR3 consists of 15 residues. The chain's CDR3 is CASSPQGARDEKLFF. The CDR3 region has the DNA TGTGCCAGCAGCCCACAGGGGGCGCGGGATGAAAAACTGTTTTTT.

The V call is TRBV27, the J call TRBJ2-2, with D uncertain. This CDR3 has 17 residues. Germline V CDR1 and CDR2: MNHEY, SMNVEV (reference sequence). The V and J ends lost 4 bases and 3 bases respectively, with 18 bases between them. CDR3 nucleotides: TGTGCCAGCAGTTCTACCTCTCGAAACCCTTACACCGGGGAGCTGTTTTTT. This codes for CASSSTSRNPYTGELFF.

The chain recombines TRBV13 with TRBJ2-3, with TRBD2 matching 8 bases. The junction had 5 bases not matched to a gene; V was cut back by 0 bases and J by 0 bases. Germline V gene lookup returns CDR1 PRHDT and CDR2 FYEKMQ (reference sequence). This CDR3 spans 17 amino acids. DNA for the CDR3: TGTGCCAGCAGCTTAGGGTTAGCGGGGCGTAGCACAGATACGCAGTATTTT. Translating it yields CASSLGLAGRSTDTQYF.

The CDR3 loop is CASSPTAILNEQFF. CDR3 coding DNA: TGTGCCAGCAGCCCAACGGCTATCCTTAATGAGCAGTTCTTC. The gene calls are TRBV7-2 and TRBJ2-1; no definite D call. CDR3 size: 14 residues. The germline V gene encodes CDR1 SGHTA and CDR2 FQGNSA. Between the trimmed V and J ends, which lost 5 bases and 7 bases, there was a span of 15 bases.

V and J are TRBV18 and TRBJ2-2; 14 bases line up with TRBD2. This CDR3 is built from 19 residues. Trimming removed 6 bases from V and 4 bases from J; junction bases left unmatched: 13. CDR1 KGHSH and CDR2 LQKENI come from the germline V gene. CDR3 loop: CASSPPGLAGGRRTGELFF. CDR3 nucleotides: TGTGCCAGCTCCCCTCCCGGACTAGCGGGAGGCCGTCGCACCGGGGAGCTGTTTTTT.

The genes are TRBV21-1 and TRBJ1-1; no DNA check was done on the table's D call, TRBD1. TRBV21-1 is a pseudogene locus. CDR3 size: 18 residues. In nucleotides, the CDR3 is TGTGCCAGCAGGACATTGGGACAGGGAACGTTTGGGGCCGCTGAAGCTTTCTTT. Protein: CASRTLGQGTFGAAEAFF.

The chain carries TRBV9 and TRBJ2-2; 11 nucleotides agree with TRBD2. CDR1 SGDLS and CDR2 YYNGEE come from the germline V gene. Trimming removed 0 bases from V and 4 bases from J; junction bases left unmatched: 2. CDR3 size: 16 residues. The CDR3 bases are TGTGCCAGCAGCGTAGTAGCGGGGGGGCCCACCGGGGAGCTGTTTTTT. As protein: CASSVVAGGPTGELFF.

The rearrangement joins TRBV7-9 to TRBJ2-2; TRBD1 aligns across 9 bases. J gave up 6 bases and V 5 bases, and 10 bases lay outside the gene matches. Germline lookup yields CDR1 SEHNR and CDR2 FQNEAQ (reference sequence). The CDR3 sequence is 16 residues long. The DNA of the CDR3 is TGTGCCAGCAGCAAGCTGGGGACAGGGATGCCCGGGGAGCTGTTTTTT. Protein sequence: CASSKLGTGMPGELFF.

This clone was seen a few times. The rearrangement links TRBV5-1 to TRBJ1-6; no firm D call. The CDR3 is made up of 14 amino acids. Germline assignment: CDR1 SGHRS and CDR2 YFSETQ. V shed 5 bases and J shed 7 bases, with 13 bases lying between them. This CDR3 is CASRSGLGNSPLHF. In DNA form, the CDR3 reads TGCGCCAGCAGATCCGGGCTAGGCAATTCACCCCTCCACTTT.

The rearrangement links TRBV18 to TRBJ2-2; 12 nucleotides agree with TRBD2. The ends lost 0 bases at V and 1 base at J; junction bases unmatched: 9. This CDR3 is 20 amino acids long. CDR1 and CDR2 (germline): KGHSH, LQKENI. CDR3 sequence: CASSPPRASGRALNTGELFF. The CDR3 DNA reads TGTGCCAGCTCACCACCCCGCGCTAGCGGGAGGGCCCTGAACACCGGGGAGCTGTTTTTT.

The rearrangement uses TRBV6-4 and TRBJ1-5; D is perhaps TRBD1 (5 bases). V lost 0 bases to trimming and J lost 6 bases, with 15 bases between them. The CDR3 covers 16 residues. The V gene's germline CDR1 is MRHNA and CDR2 SNTAGT. The DNA for the CDR3 is TGTGCCAGCAGTGACTCCCTTGGGGGGTACGGTCAGCCCCAGCATTTT. It encodes CASSDSLGGYGQPQHF.

J is TRBJ2-5 and V is TRBV4-2, with 10 bases aligning to TRBD2. The CDR3 covers 18 residues. Germline values: CDR1 LGHNA, CDR2 YNFKEQ. Trimming took 2 bases from V and 7 from J; bases not matched to a gene: 16. The chain's CDR3 is CASSQYDRAGGPYGTQYF. CDR3 coding DNA: TGTGCCAGCAGCCAATACGACCGAGCGGGGGGGCCTTATGGGACCCAGTACTTC.

The J gene is TRBJ1-1, the V gene TRBV30; D is unclear. The CDR3 contains 12 residues. CDR1 and CDR2 from the germline V gene are GTSNPN and SVGIG (reference sequence). V dropped 2 bases and J dropped 7 bases, with 11 bases sitting between them. The CDR3 loop reads CAWSLGRFEAFF. The CDR3 DNA reads TGTGCCTGGAGTCTAGGAAGGTTTGAAGCTTTCTTT.

This clone showed up just a few times. This chain connects TRBV14 to TRBJ1-4; maybe TRBD1 (6 bases). In germline, CDR1 is SGHDN, CDR2 FVKESK. V was pared by 3 bases and J by 8 bases, with 13 bases between. This CDR3 has 14 amino acids. In nucleotides, the CDR3 is TGTGCCAGCAGCCAGCAGGGGATTTGGGAAAAACTGTTTTTT. Protein product: CASSQQGIWEKLFF.

The J gene is TRBJ2-7, the V gene TRBV28; the match to TRBD2 covers 8 bases. With 6 bases clipped from V and 3 bases from J, the junction kept 22 bases outside the gene matches. Germline V gene data show CDR1 as MDHEN and CDR2 as SYDVKM. This CDR3 has 19 amino acids. The CDR3 coding sequence is TGTGCCAGCAGCCGGTCGGGGTACACTTTAGCGGGAAGTGACTACGAGCAGTACTTC. It encodes CASSRSGYTLAGSDYEQYF.

The V gene is TRBV7-6, the J gene TRBJ1-1, with D perhaps matching TRBD1 (6 bases). Germline assignment: CDR1 SGHVS and CDR2 FNYEAQ. There are 15 residues in the CDR3. Between the trimmed V and J ends, which lost 5 bases and 5 bases, there was a span of 18 bases. The CDR3 is CASSLQGLDRTEAFF. Written as DNA, the CDR3 is TGTGCCAGCAGCCTCCAGGGGTTGGATCGGACTGAAGCTTTCTTT. Together with reference TRBV7-6 and TRBJ1-1, the CDR3 gives the full variable domain: GAGVSQSPRYKVTKRGQDVALRCDPISGHVSLYWYRQALGQGPEFLTYFNYEAQQDKSGLPNDRFSAERPEGSISTLTIQRTEQRDSAMYRCASSLQGLDRTEAFFGQGTRLTVV.

The V call is TRBV5-1, the J call TRBJ1-2; no clear D gene. The germline gives CDR1 SGHRS, CDR2 YFSETQ. The V end lost 0 bases, the J end lost 6 bases, and 9 bases lay between the germline ends. The CDR3 sequence is 13 residues long. CDR3 sequence (DNA): TGCGCCAGCAGCTTGGGGGTAGGAAATGGCTACACCTTC. Translation gives CASSLGVGNGYTF.

V gene TRBV11-2 combines with J gene TRBJ2-4; D not certain. The CDR3 sequence is 14 residues long. The germline gives CDR1 SGHAT, CDR2 FQNNGV. The ends were cut back, 4 bases at V and 0 bases at J, with 7 bases in the middle. CDR3 bases: TGTGCCAGCAGCTCCAGGCTAGCCAAAAACATTCAGTACTTC. Translation gives CASSSRLAKNIQYF.

This clone is a singleton in its sample. This chain links TRBV5-6 with TRBJ1-1, with 7 bases fitting TRBD1. From germline, CDR1 is SGHDT and CDR2 YYEEEE. V was pared by 5 bases and J by 0 bases, with 4 bases of the junction left unmatched. This CDR3 has 14 residues. CDR3 bases: TGTGCCAGCAGGAGGACAGGAATGAACACTGAAGCTTTCTTT. Translated: CASRRTGMNTEAFF.

The genes are TRBV4-3 and TRBJ2-2, with a weak D call TRBD2 (5 bases). The V gene's germline CDR1 is LGHNA and CDR2 YSLEER. The CDR3 spans 14 residues. Trimming took off 5 bases at V and 2 bases at J, with 9 bases between the two ends. CDR3 amino acids: CASSATRNTGELFF. DNA for the CDR3: TGCGCCAGCAGCGCTACTAGAAACACCGGGGAGCTGTTTTTT.

The chain combines TRBV4-1 with TRBJ2-1; 7 bases agree with TRBD2. The V and J ends lost 3 bases and 3 bases, in that order; junction bases with no gene match: 5. CDR3 length: 15 amino acids. The germline gives CDR1 MGHRA, CDR2 YSYEKL. The CDR3 protein is CASSQSSGLYNEQFF. The CDR3 nucleotides read TGCGCCAGCAGCCAGTCTAGCGGACTCTACAATGAGCAGTTCTTC.

This clone appeared once. The chain has TRBV9 and TRBJ2-1; TRBD2 agrees at 8 bases. This CDR3 region has 13 residues. Germline V gene sequence: CDR1 SGDLS, CDR2 YYNGEE. J gave up 8 bases and V 4 bases, and 5 bases lay outside the gene matches. The CDR3 loop is CASSPTSVHEQFF. Written as DNA, the CDR3 is TGTGCCAGCAGCCCGACTAGCGTGCATGAGCAGTTCTTC.

The chain couples TRBV30 to TRBJ2-2; D remains unclear. The germline V and J ends were trimmed by 3 bases and 11 bases, with 7 bases remaining between them. Germline-derived CDR1 and CDR2 are GTSNPN and SVGIG (reference sequence). The CDR3 spans 10 residues. The CDR3 DNA is TGTGCCTGGAGCGGCCGCGAGCTGTTTTTT. Protein product: CAWSGRELFF.

V usage is TRBV6-6 and J usage is TRBJ1-3, with TRBD1 identical over 9 bases. This CDR3 comprises 16 residues. Germline trimming cut 8 bases from V and 0 bases from J; bases unmatched to any gene: 8. The germline V gene has CDR1 MNHNY and CDR2 SVGAGI (reference sequence). This chain's CDR3 is CASGDRESGSGNTIYF. The CDR3 region has the DNA TGTGCCAGCGGGGACAGGGAATCGGGCTCTGGAAACACCATATATTTT.

The chain is built from TRBV7-9 and TRBJ1-1; TRBD1 is a possible D gene (6 bases). V dropped 5 bases and J dropped 3 bases, with 13 bases sitting between them. The CDR3 is made up of 14 amino acids. CDR1 and CDR2 from the germline V gene are SEHNR and FQNEAQ (reference sequence). The CDR3 reads CASSHQQGDTEAFF. CDR3 in DNA: TGTGCCAGCAGCCATCAACAGGGAGACACTGAAGCTTTCTTT.

The chain uses TRBV9 and TRBJ2-7; the D is unclear. There are 14 residues in the CDR3. Trimming took off 0 bases at V and 2 bases at J, with 9 bases between the two ends. CDR1 and CDR2 (germline): SGDLS, YYNGEE. This CDR3 is CASSVEDAPYEQYF. CDR3 bases: TGTGCCAGCAGCGTAGAGGACGCACCCTACGAGCAGTACTTC.

This chain joins TRBV27 and TRBJ2-7, with TRBD2 matching over 8 bases. V dropped 6 bases and J dropped 4; count of bases not matched to a gene: 11. The germline V gene encodes CDR1 MNHEY and CDR2 SMNVEV (reference sequence). The CDR3 is 15 residues long. For the CDR3, the DNA is TGTGCCAGCAGCACTACGGGACTAGTTTCTTACGAGCAGTACTTC. Translation gives CASSTTGLVSYEQYF.